The 19 T cell receptor beta chains below were found in one sample sequenced in a study of control samples from healthy donors and cancer patients. TCRdb's table, derived via immunoSEQ multiplex PCR, lists solely in-frame clones and lacks some. The data show more than 70,000 clones, with about 89% seen just once and about 0.92% held by the top ten. Specimen: blood. The receptors were sampled from a woman aged 25 to 39 in good health.

This rearrangement joins TRBV10-3 to TRBJ2-3; 10 bases are a match to TRBD2. The V and J ends lost 4 bases and 5 bases, in that order; junction bases with no gene match: 6. In germline, CDR1 is ENHRY, CDR2 SYGVKD. The CDR3 loop spans 15 amino acids. As DNA, the CDR3 is TGTGCCATCAGTGGAGCGGGAGGGCTTGAAGATACGCAGTATTTT. This sequence encodes CAISGAGGLEDTQYF.

The V and J genes are TRBV5-1 and TRBJ2-7; 13 bases agree with TRBD2. V lost 4 bases and J lost 2; bases outside the gene matches: 15. This CDR3 is 19 amino acids long. Per the germline V gene, CDR1 is SGHRS and CDR2 is YFSETQ. CDR3 nucleotide sequence: TGCGCCAGCAGCGATCGGACACTTGGGACTAGCGGGACTCCCTACGAGCAGTACTTC. It translates to CASSDRTLGTSGTPYEQYF.

The table lists this clone with a count of one. The V gene is TRBV7-9, the J gene TRBJ1-2; TRBD1 might be the D (5 bases). The germline V and J ends were trimmed by 5 bases and 5 bases, with 6 bases remaining between them. The CDR3 totals 11 residues. Per germline, CDR1 SEHNR and CDR2 FQNEAQ (reference sequence). Here the CDR3 DNA reads TGTGCCAGCAGCAGGGGATATGGCTACACCTTC. Translated, it gives CASSRGYGYTF.

V is TRBV27 and J is TRBJ1-5; possibly TRBD1 for D (5 bases). With 4 bases removed from V and 7 bases from J, the gap between germline ends came to 11 bases. The CDR3 covers 13 residues. Germline CDR1 is MNHEY and CDR2 is SMNVEV (reference sequence). The CDR3 DNA reads as TGTGCCAGCAGTTCCAGGGTCAAGCAGCCCCAGCATTTT. It specifies CASSSRVKQPQHF.

Notes on this clone: At the DNA level, this CDR3 is encoded by other sequences in the same sample as well. The chain links TRBV19 to TRBJ1-1; TRBD1 agrees at 7 bases. This CDR3 has 14 residues. Germline V CDR1 and CDR2: LNHDA, SQIVND (reference sequence). The ends lost 3 bases at V and 1 base at J; junction bases unmatched: 2. The DNA of the CDR3 is TGTGCCAGTAGTATGCAGGGGGGGAACACTGAAGCTTTCTTT. Its translation: CASSMQGGNTEAFF. Filled out from reference TRBV19 and TRBJ1-1, the complete variable domain reads DGGITQSPKYLFRKEGQNVTLSCEQNLNHDAMYWYRQDPGQGLRLIYYSQIVNDFQKGDIAEGYSVSREKKESFPLTVTSAQKNPTAFYLCASSMQGGNTEAFFGQGTRLTVV.

CDR3 DNA sequence: TGTGCCAGCAGCTTGACAGGGGGCAATCAGCCCCAGCATTTT. Amino acid sequence: CASSLTGGNQPQHF. The chain combines TRBV5-6 with TRBJ1-5, with TRBD1 matching over 7 bases. CDR1 SGHDT and CDR2 YYEEEE come from the germline V gene. This CDR3 is 14 amino acids long. V trimming: 1 base; J trimming: 2 bases; junction bases outside the gene matches: 0.

The rearrangement links TRBV2 to TRBJ2-2; D gene uncertain. The CDR3 runs to 13 residues. Germline CDR1 reads SNHLY; CDR2 reads FYNNEI. The V end lost 4 bases, the J end lost 3 bases, and 6 bases lay between the germline ends. The CDR3, as DNA: TGTGCCAGCAGTGTGCTCGACACCGGGGAGCTGTTTTTT. Translating gives CASSVLDTGELFF.

The rearrangement joins TRBV19 to TRBJ1-3; D is perhaps TRBD1 (5 bases). Germline lookup yields CDR1 LNHDA and CDR2 SQIVND (reference sequence). With 5 bases removed from V and 0 bases from J, the gap between germline ends came to 14 bases. CDR3 size: 16 residues. CDR3 in amino acids: CASSAERDVSGNTIYF. CDR3 nucleotide sequence: TGTGCCAGTAGTGCTGAACGGGACGTCTCTGGAAACACCATATATTTT.

This chain joins TRBV3-1 (or the pseudogene TRBV3-2) and TRBJ1-1; D is unclear. This CDR3 contains 13 residues. V was cut by 2 bases and J by 1 base, with 5 bases left in between. Germline V CDR1 and CDR2: LGHDT, YNNKEL (reference sequence). CDR3 loop: CASSQMQNTEAFF. CDR3 sequence (DNA): TGTGCCAGCAGCCAAATGCAGAACACTGAAGCTTTCTTT.

The V and J genes are TRBV4-1 and TRBJ1-3, with D possibly being TRBD1 (5 bases). V lost 0 bases to trimming and J lost 0 bases, with 12 bases between them. The germline V gene encodes CDR1 MGHRA and CDR2 YSYEKL. The CDR3 has 17 residues. CDR3 DNA: TGCGCCAGCAGCCAAGAGGGGCGGGTTAGCTCTGGAAACACCATATATTTT. This translates into CASSQEGRVSSGNTIYF.

The CDR3 loop reads CASSWDSGLYTF. The CDR3 DNA is TGTGCCAGCAGCTGGGACAGCGGGCTATACACCTTC. The chain employs TRBV16 and TRBJ1-2, with 7 nucleotides matching TRBD1. Trimming took 5 bases from V and 11 from J; bases not matched to a gene: 8. Germline loops: CDR1 KGHSY, CDR2 FQNENV. The CDR3 loop spans 12 amino acids.

The V gene is TRBV25-1, the J gene TRBJ2-7; 7 nucleotides align to TRBD1. The CDR3 is 14 amino acids. V dropped 4 bases and J dropped 6; count of bases not matched to a gene: 9. Looked up from germline, CDR1 is MGHDK and CDR2 is SYGVNS. The CDR3 sequence is CASSVDRVRGEQYF. The CDR3 DNA follows: TGTGCCAGCAGTGTCGACAGGGTACGGGGCGAGCAGTACTTC.

The chain couples TRBV4-1 to TRBJ2-7; the D is unclear. CDR1 and CDR2 (germline): MGHRA, YSYEKL. The CDR3 totals 13 residues. Trimming took off 2 bases at V and 1 base at J, with 6 bases between the two ends. This CDR3 reads CASSQQESYEQYF. The CDR3, as DNA: TGCGCCAGCAGCCAACAGGAGTCCTACGAGCAGTACTTC.

The chain employs TRBV5-4 and TRBJ2-3; D is ambiguous. The CDR3 consists of 12 residues. Deletions cut 0 bases from V and 4 bases from J, with 3 bases between. Per germline, CDR1 SGHNT and CDR2 YYREEE (reference sequence). CDR3 protein: CASSLAADTQYF. The CDR3, as DNA: TGTGCCAGCAGCTTGGCGGCAGATACGCAGTATTTT.

The chain has TRBV6-4 and TRBJ2-2; D tentatively reads TRBD1 or TRBD2 (6 bases each). Germline CDR1 MRHNA, CDR2 SNTAGT. The CDR3 is 15 residues long. Trimming removed 5 bases from V and 3 bases from J, with 13 bases in between. The CDR3 region is CASSIGGLDTGELFF. CDR3 nucleotide sequence: TGTGCCAGCAGTATAGGGGGGCTCGACACCGGGGAGCTGTTTTTT.

The J gene is TRBJ2-3, the V gene TRBV6-4; 14 positions agree with TRBD2. CDR3 length: 16 residues. The germline CDR1 and CDR2 sequences are MRHNA and SNTAGT. V was pared by 0 bases and J by 4 bases, with 0 bases of the junction left unmatched. DNA for the CDR3: TGTGCCAGCAGTGACTCGACTAGCGGGGGGGCAGATACGCAGTATTTT. It translates to CASSDSTSGGADTQYF.

This chain links TRBV6-5 with TRBJ1-4; D is unresolved. CDR1 MNHEY and CDR2 SVGAGI come from the germline V gene. Trimming left V 2 bases short and J 1 base short, with 8 bases between. The CDR3 is made up of 15 amino acids. CDR3 sequence (DNA): TGTGCCAGCAGTTACGATGGGAGAACTAATGAAAAACTGTTTTTT. This sequence encodes CASSYDGRTNEKLFF.

The chain couples TRBV11-3 to TRBJ2-1; the match to TRBD2 covers 8 bases. CDR1 is SGHNT and CDR2 is YENEEA in the germline V gene. The CDR3 has 16 amino acids. J lost 8 bases, V lost 1 base, and 10 bases had no gene match. CDR3 sequence reads: CASSLGSSGNGYEQFF. DNA for the CDR3: TGTGCCAGCAGCTTAGGTAGTAGCGGGAACGGCTATGAGCAGTTCTTC. Supplemented by reference TRBV11-3 and TRBJ2-1, the full variable domain reads EAGVVQSPRYKIIEKKQPVAFWCNPISGHNTLYWYLQNLGQGPELLIRYENEEAVDDSQLPKDRFSAERLKGVDSTLKIQPAELGDSAVYLCASSLGSSGNGYEQFFGPGTRLTVL.

The V and J genes are TRBV7-8 and TRBJ2-7, with D uncertain. V was shortened by 2 bases and J by 4 bases, with 15 bases between the two germline ends. Germline values: CDR1 SGHVS, CDR2 FQNEAQ. CDR3 length: 15 amino acids. This CDR3 reads CASSLLGYRPYEQYF. The CDR3 DNA sequence: TGTGCCAGCAGCTTACTTGGCTACAGACCTTACGAGCAGTACTTC.